These 28 T cell receptor beta chains were all obtained from the same sample, sequenced in a study of graft-versus-host responses after intestinal transplantation. Sequenced by immunoSEQ multiplex PCR; TCRdb stores in-frame clones only, minus some. The sample has some 6,700 clones, over 75% seen once. Here the sequenced sample was PBMCs, taken roughly 80 days after transplant. These receptors came from a human patient who received an intestinal transplant, so some T cells may come from the graft donor.

This rearrangement joins TRBV7-9 to TRBJ2-6; D remains ambiguous. Trimming removed 6 bases at V and 0 bases at J, with 12 bases between. Germline CDR1 is SEHNR and CDR2 is FQNEAQ (reference sequence). This CDR3 is 16 amino acids long. The CDR3 DNA reads TGTGCCAGCAGGACTCTGGGCGGCTCTGGGGCCAACGTCCTGACTTTC. Its translation: CASRTLGGSGANVLTF.

V is TRBV5-1 and J is TRBJ2-7; D call uncertain. CDR1 is SGHRS, CDR2 YFSETQ, per germline. CDR3 length equals 11 residues. V shed 3 bases and J shed 3 bases, with 4 bases lying between them. The CDR3 spells CASSSHYEQYF. CDR3 sequence (DNA): TGCGCCAGCAGCTCGCACTACGAGCAGTACTTC.

This clone was seen only once. The chain joins TRBV28 to TRBJ1-6; TRBD1 matches at 7 bases. The CDR3 loop spans 16 amino acids. V dropped 4 bases and J dropped 6; count of bases not matched to a gene: 9. CDR1 MDHEN and CDR2 SYDVKM come from the germline V gene. CDR3 DNA sequence: TGTGCCAGCAGTTCGAGCCCGGGACAGTCTAATTCACCCCTCCACTTT. The encoded protein is CASSSSPGQSNSPLHF.

The chain uses TRBV28 and TRBJ1-2; D gene ambiguous. Trimming removed 6 bases at V and 0 bases at J, with 8 bases between. The CDR3 spans 13 residues. Germline lookup yields CDR1 MDHEN and CDR2 SYDVKM. CDR3 residues: CASSRSTNYGYTF. The CDR3 coding sequence is TGTGCCAGCAGCCGGTCTACTAACTATGGCTACACCTTC.

The chain employs TRBV2 and TRBJ1-4; the D is unclear. The V and J ends lost 3 bases and 0 bases respectively, with 8 bases between them. The CDR3 extends over 15 amino acids. Per the germline V gene, CDR1 is SNHLY and CDR2 is FYNNEI. The CDR3 region is CASSDLPATNEKLFF. The CDR3 DNA is TGTGCCAGCAGTGACCTGCCCGCAACTAATGAAAAACTGTTTTTT.

The chain carries TRBV10-3 and TRBJ2-3; D uncertain. Germline V gives CDR1 ENHRY, CDR2 SYGVKD. The CDR3 consists of 13 residues. The V and J ends lost 6 bases and 10 bases respectively, with 17 bases between them. The CDR3 loop reads CAIRAVAVGAQYF. CDR3 coding DNA: TGTGCCATCAGGGCCGTCGCGGTCGGCGCGCAGTATTTT.

The rearrangement uses TRBV4-1 and TRBJ2-6; 9 nucleotides agree with TRBD2. CDR1 is MGHRA, CDR2 YSYEKL, per germline. The CDR3 contains 15 residues. With 2 bases clipped from V and 13 bases from J, the junction kept 9 bases outside the gene matches. The CDR3 DNA reads as TGCGCCAGCAGCCAATATAGCGGGGGCCTTGGTGTCCTGACTTTC. Translation: CASSQYSGGLGVLTF.

The chain links TRBV5-4 to TRBJ2-7; D is unresolved. Germline lookup yields CDR1 SGHNT and CDR2 YYREEE (reference sequence). Deletions cut 0 bases from V and 4 bases from J, with 5 bases between. The CDR3 consists of 12 residues. CDR3 protein: CASSLGGYEQYF. The CDR3 DNA is TGTGCCAGCAGCTTGGGGGGATACGAGCAGTACTTC.

The gene calls are TRBV2 and TRBJ2-5; D perhaps matches TRBD1 (6 bases). The CDR3 runs to 13 residues. Germline assignment: CDR1 SNHLY and CDR2 FYNNEI. V gave up 4 bases and J gave up 5 bases, with 11 bases separating them. The CDR3 region is CASSVGGRETQYF. CDR3 DNA: TGTGCCAGCAGTGTAGGGGGTCGGGAGACCCAGTACTTC.

The CDR3 DNA follows: TGTGCCAGCAGCGGACCCGGGGGCACCTCTAACTATGGCTACACCTTC. It is translated as CASSGPGGTSNYGYTF. The V and J genes are TRBV7-9 and TRBJ1-2, with D maybe TRBD1 (6 bases). Deletions cut 5 bases from V and 0 bases from J, with 16 bases between. CDR1 and CDR2 (germline): SEHNR, FQNEAQ (reference sequence). The CDR3 extends over 16 amino acids.

This chain joins TRBV5-5 and TRBJ1-6; D is possibly TRBD1 (6 bases). The germline V gene encodes CDR1 SGHKS and CDR2 YYEKEE (reference sequence). The V gene lost 0 bases and the J gene lost 7 bases, with 11 bases spanning the gap. The CDR3 runs to 15 residues. The CDR3 spells CASSLVQGLNSPLHF. The CDR3 DNA follows: TGTGCCAGCAGCTTGGTCCAGGGGCTAAATTCACCCCTCCACTTT.

The chain is built from TRBV6-6 and TRBJ2-2, with D unclear. This CDR3 has 14 amino acids. CDR1 is MNHNY and CDR2 is SVGAGI in the germline V gene (reference sequence). Trimming left V 5 bases short and J 1 base short, with 8 bases between. Written as DNA, the CDR3 is TGTGCCAGCAGTAAGACACTGAACACCGGGGAGCTGTTTTTT. As protein: CASSKTLNTGELFF.

The V gene is TRBV13, the J gene TRBJ2-5, with 9 nucleotides matching TRBD1. CDR3 length: 13 residues. Germline V CDR1 and CDR2: PRHDT, FYEKMQ (reference sequence). With 5 bases clipped from V and 5 bases from J, the junction kept 3 bases outside the gene matches. The CDR3 DNA reads TGTGCCAGCAGCCGGACAGGGGTGGAGACCCAGTACTTC. It yields the protein CASSRTGVETQYF.

This chain connects TRBV6-1 to TRBJ2-2; 10 bases line up with TRBD1. This CDR3 spans 15 amino acids. The ends lost 8 bases at V and 3 bases at J; junction bases unmatched: 6. The germline gives CDR1 MNHNS, CDR2 SASEGT. CDR3 sequence: CASPAGTGDTGELFF. CDR3 nucleotides: TGTGCCAGCCCCGCTGGGACAGGGGACACCGGGGAGCTGTTTTTT.

V is TRBV6-5 and J is TRBJ1-1, with D unresolved. This CDR3 region has 14 residues. Trimming took 3 bases from V and 8 from J, leaving 16 bases between them. The germline gives CDR1 MNHEY, CDR2 SVGAGI. The CDR3 loop is CASSYLSGFTEAFF. In nucleotides, the CDR3 is TGTGCCAGCAGTTATTTGTCCGGCTTCACAGAAGCTTTCTTT.

This chain joins TRBV6-5 and TRBJ2-7; TRBD1 matches at 10 bases. The V segment lost 4 bases and the J segment 11 bases; nucleotides outside the gene matches: 8. This CDR3 comprises 13 residues. Germline assignment: CDR1 MNHEY and CDR2 SVGAGI. CDR3 amino acids: CASSSGTGEYEYF. The CDR3 coding sequence is TGTGCCAGCAGTTCAGGGACAGGGGAGTATGAGTACTTC.

V and J are TRBV9 and TRBJ1-4; a weak D match, TRBD1 (5 bases). The CDR3 runs to 15 residues. V lost 2 bases and J 0 bases, leaving 8 bases between the germline ends. Looked up from germline, CDR1 is SGDLS and CDR2 is YYNGEE. The CDR3: CASSVTGTTNEKLFF. CDR3 sequence (DNA): TGTGCCAGCAGCGTTACAGGTACAACTAATGAAAAACTGTTTTTT.

The chain combines TRBV1 with TRBJ2-3; the table's D call, TRBD2, was not checked against the DNA. TRBV1 is an annotated pseudogene. CDR3 size: 13 residues. CDR3 DNA sequence: TGCACCAGCAGCCAAGCGGGCACAGATACGCAGTATTTT. Translating gives CTSSQAGTDTQYF.

The rearrangement joins TRBV7-8 to TRBJ1-1, with a weak D call TRBD1 (5 bases). Trimming shortened V by 5 bases and J by 4 bases, and 17 bases separated the two germline ends. This CDR3 is 15 amino acids long. Looked up from germline, CDR1 is SGHVS and CDR2 is FQNEAQ. The CDR3 reads CASSPQGFTATEAFF. CDR3 DNA sequence: TGTGCCAGCAGCCCCCAGGGTTTCACTGCCACTGAAGCTTTCTTT.

This clone was detected a few times. The gene calls are TRBV25-1 and TRBJ2-7; perhaps TRBD2 as D (5 bases). Trimming took 4 bases from V and 2 from J, leaving 9 bases between them. The CDR3 sequence is 13 residues long. CDR1 and CDR2 from the germline V gene are MGHDK and SYGVNS. This CDR3 reads CASSGSGTYEQYF. CDR3 DNA: TGTGCCAGCAGTGGATCGGGGACCTACGAGCAGTACTTC.

The chain employs TRBV7-8 and TRBJ2-1; D is perhaps TRBD1 or TRBD2 (5 bases each). This CDR3 spans 13 amino acids. CDR1 is SGHVS and CDR2 is FQNEAQ in the germline V gene. Deletions cut 7 bases from V and 2 bases from J, with 9 bases between. CDR3 in amino acids: CASKGSPYNEQFF. The CDR3 coding sequence is TGTGCCAGCAAGGGGAGCCCCTACAATGAGCAGTTCTTC.

The chain is built from TRBV11-1 and TRBJ2-5; no clear D gene. Germline values: CDR1 SGHAT, CDR2 FQDESV (reference sequence). The CDR3 loop spans 16 amino acids. Deletions cut 4 bases from V and 7 bases from J, with 22 bases between. The CDR3 DNA reads TGTGCCAGCAGCTCGCTTAGTGCCCCCGAGTGGGGGACCCAGTACTTC. Translation gives CASSSLSAPEWGTQYF.

The chain has TRBV7-6 and TRBJ2-3, with D perhaps TRBD1 or TRBD2 (6 bases each). V lost 2 bases and J 1 base, leaving 13 bases between the germline ends. This CDR3 contains 16 residues. CDR1 SGHVS and CDR2 FNYEAQ come from the germline V gene. For the CDR3, the DNA is TGTGCCAGCAGCTTAACCTGGGGGGCAGGCACAGATACGCAGTATTTT. Translation gives CASSLTWGAGTDTQYF.

The V and J genes are TRBV11-2 and TRBJ1-2; TRBD1 aligns across 8 bases. CDR3 length equals 14 residues. V lost 8 bases, J lost 8 bases, and 13 bases stayed unmatched. Germline CDR1 reads SGHAT; CDR2 reads FQNNGV. In nucleotides, the CDR3 is TGTGCCAGCGGGGACAGGTCCTTTGTCAGGGGCTACACCTTC. Its translation is CASGDRSFVRGYTF.

The gene calls are TRBV23-1 and TRBJ1-2; 8 bases align to TRBD1. TRBV23-1 counts as an open reading frame of uncertain function. V shed 11 bases, J shed 7 bases, and the junction held 27 bases outside the gene matches. The length of the CDR3 is 18 residues. CDR3 sequence: CAPLLPHPPTGEIRGYTF. As DNA, the CDR3 is TGCGCCCCCCTTCTTCCGCATCCACCGACAGGGGAAATTCGTGGCTACACCTTC.

The genes are TRBV6-1 and TRBJ1-5, with 9 nucleotides matching TRBD1. The junction had 7 bases not matched to a gene; V was cut back by 3 bases and J by 7 bases. Germline CDR1 reads MNHNS; CDR2 reads SASEGT. This CDR3 has 15 amino acids. The CDR3 coding sequence is TGTGCCAGCAGTGACCAAACAGGGGGCTGGCAGCCCCAGCATTTT. Its translation is CASSDQTGGWQPQHF.

This clone was detected only once. The chain carries TRBV5-4 and TRBJ2-7; 7 bases align to TRBD1. This CDR3 is built from 15 residues. After removal of 5 bases from V and 7 bases from J, the junction contained 15 bases not matched to a gene. Germline CDR1 SGHNT, CDR2 YYREEE (reference sequence). The DNA of the CDR3 is TGTGCCAGCAGGTGGGACGGGACAGCACGGCGGGAGCAGTACGTC. It translates to CASRWDGTARREQYV.

This chain links TRBV5-4 with TRBJ2-6, with TRBD1 identical over 10 bases. Germline assignment: CDR1 SGHNT and CDR2 YYREEE (reference sequence). The J segment lost 2 bases and the V segment lost 3 bases, leaving 14 bases of the junction unmatched. The CDR3 length is 20 residues. CDR3: CASSSLTGQGTFPGANVLTF. As DNA, the CDR3 is TGTGCCAGCAGCTCGTTAACGGGACAGGGGACTTTTCCTGGGGCCAACGTCCTGACTTTC. The variable domain in full, completed from reference TRBV5-4 and TRBJ2-6, reads ETGVTQSPTHLIKTRGQQVTLRCSSQSGHNTVSWYQQALGQGPQFIFQYYREEENGRGNFPPRFSGLQFPNYSSELNVNALELDDSALYLCASSSLTGQGTFPGANVLTFGAGSRLTVL.